A single sample gave rise to the 10 T cell receptor beta chains below, sequenced in a study of blood T cell repertoires in COVID-19. Sequencing used immunoSEQ multiplex PCR; TCRdb keeps in-frame clones, though not all of them. This sample has about 140,000 clones, with just under 90% found just once. The sample consisted of peripheral blood. Receptors were obtained from a woman between 40 and 50 years old with acute or convalescent COVID-19.

The J gene is TRBJ1-1, the V gene TRBV4-2; D perhaps matches TRBD1 (5 bases). The CDR3 is made up of 15 amino acids. V was cut by 2 bases and J by 0 bases, with 10 bases left in between. Germline V gene lookup returns CDR1 LGHNA and CDR2 YNFKEQ. The CDR3 bases are TGTGCCAGCAGCCAACATGACAGAATGAACACTGAAGCTTTCTTT. Translation gives CASSQHDRMNTEAFF.

This clone is a singleton in its sample. This chain uses TRBV18 with TRBJ1-1; 8 bases are a match to TRBD1. J lost 11 bases, V lost 0 bases, and 11 bases had no gene match. The CDR3 consists of 15 residues. Germline CDR1 reads KGHSH; CDR2 reads LQKENI. CDR3 amino acids: CASSPPDRVGLRAFF. Here the CDR3 DNA reads TGTGCCAGCTCACCACCGGACAGGGTTGGGTTACGGGCTTTCTTT. Filled out from reference TRBV18 and TRBJ1-1, the complete variable domain reads NAGVMQNPRHLVRRRGQEARLRCSPMKGHSHVYWYRQLPEEGLKFMVYLQKENIIDESGMPKERFSAEFPKEGPSILRIQQVVRGDSAAYFCASSPPDRVGLRAFFGQGTRLTVV.

The rearrangement uses TRBV3-1 (or the pseudogene TRBV3-2) and TRBJ1-1; D not resolved. Trimming removed 3 bases from V and 4 bases from J, with 12 bases in between. The CDR3 has 14 residues. Germline CDR1 is LGHDT and CDR2 is YNNKEL (reference sequence). DNA of the CDR3: TGTGCCAGCAGCCAGCTCCTCAGAACCACTGAAGCTTTCTTT. The encoded protein is CASSQLLRTTEAFF.

V and J are TRBV7-3 and TRBJ1-1; no firm D call. The CDR3 has 14 residues. Trimming stripped 5 bases from V and 6 bases from J, with 16 bases between. CDR1 and CDR2 from the germline V gene are SGHTA and FQGTGA. CDR3 residues: CASSPLTLLSEAFF. CDR3 sequence (DNA): TGTGCCAGCAGCCCACTTACCCTCTTGTCTGAAGCTTTCTTT.

The chain has TRBV6-5 and TRBJ2-7; 8 bases line up with TRBD1. V trimming: 2 bases; J trimming: 4 bases; junction bases outside the gene matches: 4. This CDR3 is built from 14 residues. Per germline, CDR1 MNHEY and CDR2 SVGAGI. The CDR3 coding sequence is TGTGCCAGCAGTTACAGTCAGGGGGCTTACGAGCAGTACTTC. As protein: CASSYSQGAYEQYF.

The rearrangement joins TRBV20-1 to TRBJ1-2; D gene ambiguous. The length of the CDR3 is 11 residues. Trimming removed 4 bases at V and 3 bases at J, with 6 bases between. CDR1 DFQATT and CDR2 SNEGSKA come from the germline V gene (reference sequence). This chain's CDR3 is CSAIQYYGYTF. CDR3 in DNA: TGCAGTGCTATTCAGTACTATGGCTACACCTTC.

This rearrangement joins TRBV4-1 to TRBJ2-7; 7 positions agree with TRBD1. Germline trimming cut 3 bases from V and 7 bases from J; bases unmatched to any gene: 9. This CDR3 is built from 14 residues. In germline, CDR1 is MGHRA, CDR2 YSYEKL. The CDR3 loop reads CASSQITGAREQYF. Written as DNA, the CDR3 is TGCGCCAGCAGCCAGATCACAGGGGCGAGGGAGCAGTACTTC.

The chain uses TRBV3-1 (or the pseudogene TRBV3-2) and TRBJ2-5, with D perhaps matching TRBD2 (5 bases). The CDR3 totals 14 residues. Germline V gene data show CDR1 as LGHDT and CDR2 as YNNKEL (reference sequence). The V end lost 4 bases, the J end lost 3 bases, and 12 bases lay between the germline ends. CDR3 amino acids: CASSPPGIEETQYF. In nucleotides, the CDR3 is TGTGCCAGCAGCCCCCCGGGAATAGAAGAGACCCAGTACTTC.

The V gene is TRBV18, the J gene TRBJ1-2, with a weak D call TRBD1 (6 bases). Germline V gene sequence: CDR1 KGHSH, CDR2 LQKENI. Trimming removed 5 bases at V and 4 bases at J, with 14 bases between. The CDR3 consists of 14 residues. CDR3 DNA: TGTGCCAGCTCAACAAATCAGGGGTCCTATGGCTACACCTTC. Encoded protein: CASSTNQGSYGYTF.

The rearrangement uses TRBV18 and TRBJ1-2; perhaps TRBD1 as D (5 bases). V was cut by 4 bases and J by 4 bases, with 10 bases left in between. The germline V gene has CDR1 KGHSH and CDR2 LQKENI. This CDR3 contains 13 residues. CDR3 DNA: TGTGCCAGCTCACAGGGGATGGTCTATGGCTACACCTTC. Residues: CASSQGMVYGYTF.